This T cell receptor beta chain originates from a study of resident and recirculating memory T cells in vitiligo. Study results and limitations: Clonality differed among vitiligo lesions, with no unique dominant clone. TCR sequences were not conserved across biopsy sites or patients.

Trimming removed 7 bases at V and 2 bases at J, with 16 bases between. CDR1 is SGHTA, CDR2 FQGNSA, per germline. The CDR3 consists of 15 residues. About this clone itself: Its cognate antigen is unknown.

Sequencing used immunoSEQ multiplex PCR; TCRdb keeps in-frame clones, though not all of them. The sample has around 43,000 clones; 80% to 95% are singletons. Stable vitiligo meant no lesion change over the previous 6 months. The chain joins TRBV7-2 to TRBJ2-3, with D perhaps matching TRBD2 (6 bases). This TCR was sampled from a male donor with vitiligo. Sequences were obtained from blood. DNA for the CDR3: TGTGCCAGCACGGGGAGGCTGGGAATCACAGATACGCAGTATTTT. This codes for CASTGRLGITDTQYF.